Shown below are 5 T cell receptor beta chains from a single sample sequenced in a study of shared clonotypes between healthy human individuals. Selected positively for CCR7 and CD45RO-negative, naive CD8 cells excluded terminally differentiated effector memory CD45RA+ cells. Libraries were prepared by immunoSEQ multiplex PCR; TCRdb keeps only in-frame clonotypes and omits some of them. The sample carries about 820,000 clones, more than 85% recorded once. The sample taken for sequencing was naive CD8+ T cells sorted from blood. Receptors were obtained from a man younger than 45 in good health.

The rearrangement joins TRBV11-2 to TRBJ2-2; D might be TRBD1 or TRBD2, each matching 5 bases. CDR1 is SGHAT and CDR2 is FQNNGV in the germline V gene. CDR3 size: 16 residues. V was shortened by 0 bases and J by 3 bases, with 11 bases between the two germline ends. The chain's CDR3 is CASSLDEGLYTGELFF. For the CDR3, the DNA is TGTGCCAGCAGCTTAGATGAGGGGCTGTACACCGGGGAGCTGTTTTTT.

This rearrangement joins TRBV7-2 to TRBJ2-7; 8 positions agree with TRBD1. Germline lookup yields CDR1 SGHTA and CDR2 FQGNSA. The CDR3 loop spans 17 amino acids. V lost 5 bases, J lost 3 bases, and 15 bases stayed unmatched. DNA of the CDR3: TGTGCCAGCAGCACCGAAGGGAGGACAGGGAAATACTACGAGCAGTACTTC. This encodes CASSTEGRTGKYYEQYF.

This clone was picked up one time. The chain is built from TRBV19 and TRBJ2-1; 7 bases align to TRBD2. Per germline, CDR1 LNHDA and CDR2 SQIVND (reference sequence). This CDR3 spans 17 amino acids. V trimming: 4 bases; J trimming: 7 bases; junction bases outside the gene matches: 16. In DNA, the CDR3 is TGTGCCAGTAGTACTAGGCTAGCGGCCCTAAGTAGAAATGAGCAGTTCTTC. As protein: CASSTRLAALSRNEQFF.

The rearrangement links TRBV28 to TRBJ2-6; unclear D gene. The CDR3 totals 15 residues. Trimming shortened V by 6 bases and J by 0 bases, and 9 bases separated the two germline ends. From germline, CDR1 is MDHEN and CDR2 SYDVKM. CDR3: CASRRFHSGANVLTF. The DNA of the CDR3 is TGTGCCAGCAGGCGGTTCCACTCTGGGGCCAACGTCCTGACTTTC.

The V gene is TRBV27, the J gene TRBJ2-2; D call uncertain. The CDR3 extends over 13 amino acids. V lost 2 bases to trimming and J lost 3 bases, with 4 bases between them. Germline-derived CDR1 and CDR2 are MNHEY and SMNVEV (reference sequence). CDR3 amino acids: CASSLGDTGELFF. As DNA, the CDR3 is TGTGCCAGCAGTTTAGGGGACACCGGGGAGCTGTTTTTT.